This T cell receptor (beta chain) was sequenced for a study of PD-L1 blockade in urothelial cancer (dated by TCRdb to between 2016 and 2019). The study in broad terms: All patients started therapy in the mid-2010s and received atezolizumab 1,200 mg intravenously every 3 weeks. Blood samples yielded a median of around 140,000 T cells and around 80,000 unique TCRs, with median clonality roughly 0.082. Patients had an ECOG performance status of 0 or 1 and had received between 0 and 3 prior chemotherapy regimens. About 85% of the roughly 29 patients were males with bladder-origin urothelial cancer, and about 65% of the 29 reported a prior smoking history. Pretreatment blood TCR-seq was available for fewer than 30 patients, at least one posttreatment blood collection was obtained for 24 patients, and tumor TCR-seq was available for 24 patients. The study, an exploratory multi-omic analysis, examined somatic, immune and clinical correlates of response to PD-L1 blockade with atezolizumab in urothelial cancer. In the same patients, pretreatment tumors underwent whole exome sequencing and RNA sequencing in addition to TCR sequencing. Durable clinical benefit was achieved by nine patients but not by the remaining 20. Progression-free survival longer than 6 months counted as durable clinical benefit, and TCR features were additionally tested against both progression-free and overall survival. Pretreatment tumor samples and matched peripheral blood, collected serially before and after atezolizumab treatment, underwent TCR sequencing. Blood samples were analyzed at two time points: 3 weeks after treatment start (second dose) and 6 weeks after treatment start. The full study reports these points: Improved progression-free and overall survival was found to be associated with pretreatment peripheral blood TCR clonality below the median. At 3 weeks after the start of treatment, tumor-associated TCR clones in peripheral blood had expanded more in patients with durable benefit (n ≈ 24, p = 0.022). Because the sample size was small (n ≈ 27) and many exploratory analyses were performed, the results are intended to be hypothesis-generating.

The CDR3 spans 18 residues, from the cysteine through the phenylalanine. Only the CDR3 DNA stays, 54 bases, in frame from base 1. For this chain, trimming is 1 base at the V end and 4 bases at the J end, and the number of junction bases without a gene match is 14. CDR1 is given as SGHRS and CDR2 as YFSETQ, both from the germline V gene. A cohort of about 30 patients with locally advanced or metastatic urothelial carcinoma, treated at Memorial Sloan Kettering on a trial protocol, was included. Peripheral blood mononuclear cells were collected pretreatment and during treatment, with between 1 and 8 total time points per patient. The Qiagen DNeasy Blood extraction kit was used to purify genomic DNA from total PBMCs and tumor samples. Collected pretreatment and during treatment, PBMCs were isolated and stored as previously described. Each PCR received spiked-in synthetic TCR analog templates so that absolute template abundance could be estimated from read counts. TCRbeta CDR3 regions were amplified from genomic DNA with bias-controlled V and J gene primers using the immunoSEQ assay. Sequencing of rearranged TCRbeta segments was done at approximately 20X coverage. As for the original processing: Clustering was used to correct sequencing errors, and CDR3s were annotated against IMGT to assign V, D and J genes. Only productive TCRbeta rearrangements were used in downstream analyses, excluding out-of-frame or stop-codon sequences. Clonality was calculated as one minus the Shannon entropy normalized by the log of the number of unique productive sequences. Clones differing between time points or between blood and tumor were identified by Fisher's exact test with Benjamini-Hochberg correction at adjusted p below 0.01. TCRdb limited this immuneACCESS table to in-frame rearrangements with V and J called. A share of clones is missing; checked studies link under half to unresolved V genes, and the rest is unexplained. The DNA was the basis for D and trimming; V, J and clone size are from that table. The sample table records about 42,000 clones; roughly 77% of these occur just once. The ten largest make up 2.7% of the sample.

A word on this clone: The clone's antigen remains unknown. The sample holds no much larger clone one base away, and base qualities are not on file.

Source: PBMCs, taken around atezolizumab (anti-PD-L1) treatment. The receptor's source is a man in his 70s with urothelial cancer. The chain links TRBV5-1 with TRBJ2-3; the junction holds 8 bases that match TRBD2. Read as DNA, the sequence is TGCGCCAGCAGCTTGATGGGATTTAGCGGGATAGAAGCAGATACGCAGTATTTT. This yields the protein CASSLMGFSGIEADTQYF.